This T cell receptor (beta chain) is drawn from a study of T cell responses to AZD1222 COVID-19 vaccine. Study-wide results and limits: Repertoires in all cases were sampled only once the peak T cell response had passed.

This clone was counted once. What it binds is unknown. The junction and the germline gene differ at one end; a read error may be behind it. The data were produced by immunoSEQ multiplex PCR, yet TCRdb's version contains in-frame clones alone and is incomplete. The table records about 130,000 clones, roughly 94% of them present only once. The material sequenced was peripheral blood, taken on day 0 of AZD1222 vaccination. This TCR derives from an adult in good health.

CDR3 in amino acids: CASSLTAGEIETQYF. As DNA, the CDR3 is TGTGCTAGCAGCTTAACGGCGGGGGAGATAGAGACCCAGTACTTC. The rearrangement uses TRBV7-7 and TRBJ2-5; 7 nucleotides line up with TRBD2. Germline V gene sequence: CDR1 SSHAT, CDR2 FNYEAQ (reference sequence). There are 15 residues in the CDR3. Full variable domain (outside the CDR3, taken from reference TRBV7-7 and TRBJ2-5): GAGVSQSPRYKVTKRGQDVTLRCDPISSHATLYWYQQALGQGPEFLTYFNYEAQPDKSGLPSDRFSAERPEGSISTLTIQRTEQRDSAMYRCASSLTAGEIETQYFGPGTRLLVL.